This T cell receptor (beta chain) is from a study of blood T cells in healthy people across ages. Whole-study findings and limits: More naive CD4+ cells and higher diversity marked long-lived donors relative to aged donors.

PCR was performed a second time for about 6 to 12 cycles using a sample-barcoded 5' primer and a J-beta primer mix. Every cDNA was tagged by a template-switch adaptor with 12 random nucleotides. CDR3-containing paired-end reads numbering at least 2.5 million came from each sample. TCRdb used MiXCR to reprocess the 5' RACE reads, holding one entry per CDR3 protein. The table shows roughly 830,000 distinct CDR3 sequences, with around 62% occurring only once. About 10 milliliters of peripheral blood were drawn from each donor into EDTA-treated tubes. As concerns this clonotype: The antigen remains undetermined.

What was sequenced was blood. This clonotype originated in a man younger than 40 in good health.

The CDR3 bases are TGTGCCAGCTCACCTTTAATAGGGGCGGAAGGGGCCAACGTCCTGACTTTC. Encoded protein: CASSPLIGAEGANVLTF. This chain uses TRBV18 with TRBJ2-6; tentatively, D is TRBD1 (5 bases). This CDR3 has 17 residues. V was cut by 3 bases and J by 4 bases, with 16 bases left in between. Germline V lookup: CDR1 KGHSH, CDR2 LQKENI. Full variable domain (rest looked up from reference TRBV18 and TRBJ2-6): NAGVMQNPRHLVRRRGQEARLRCSPMKGHSHVYWYRQLPEEGLKFMVYLQKENIIDESGMPKERFSAEFPKEGPSILRIQQVVRGDSAAYFCASSPLIGAEGANVLTFGAGSRLTVL.